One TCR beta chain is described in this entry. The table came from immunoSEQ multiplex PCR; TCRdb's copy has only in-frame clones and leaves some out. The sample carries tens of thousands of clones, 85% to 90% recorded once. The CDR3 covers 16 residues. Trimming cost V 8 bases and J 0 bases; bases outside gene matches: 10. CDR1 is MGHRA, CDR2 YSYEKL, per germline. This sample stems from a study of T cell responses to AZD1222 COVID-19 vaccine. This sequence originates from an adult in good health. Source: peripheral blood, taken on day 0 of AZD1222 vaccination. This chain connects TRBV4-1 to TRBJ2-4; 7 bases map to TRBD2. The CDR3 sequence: CASGGVGFLAKNIQYF. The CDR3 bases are TGCGCCAGCGGGGGGGTGGGGTTTTTAGCCAAAAACATTCAGTACTTC.